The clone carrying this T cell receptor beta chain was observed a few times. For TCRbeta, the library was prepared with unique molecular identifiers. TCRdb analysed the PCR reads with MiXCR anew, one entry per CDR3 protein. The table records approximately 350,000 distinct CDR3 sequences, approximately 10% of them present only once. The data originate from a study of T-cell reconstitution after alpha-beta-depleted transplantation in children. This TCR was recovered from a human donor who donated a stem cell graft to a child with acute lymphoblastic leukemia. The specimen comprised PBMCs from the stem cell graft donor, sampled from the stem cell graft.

The CDR3 reads CASSSIGVYGYTF. CDR3 DNA: TGTGCCAGCAGTTCTATAGGGGTATATGGCTACACCTTC. V and J are TRBV28 and TRBJ1-2; TRBD1 might be the D (5 bases). CDR1 and CDR2 from the germline V gene are MDHEN and SYDVKM. The CDR3 loop spans 13 amino acids. V dropped 4 bases and J dropped 5 bases, with 11 bases sitting between them.